This passage covers 18 T cell receptor beta chains from one sample sequenced in a study of blood T cell repertoires in COVID-19. The data were produced by immunoSEQ multiplex PCR, yet TCRdb's version contains in-frame clones alone and is incomplete. The table lists about 120,000 clones, about 80% of them singletons, with about 6.8% in the top ten. The material sequenced was peripheral blood. All receptors derive from a man aged 70 or older with acute or convalescent COVID-19.

A few counts support this clone. The chain is built from TRBV29-1 and TRBJ1-2, with D possibly being TRBD1 (6 bases). The CDR3 length is 12 residues. Germline V gene lookup returns CDR1 SQVTM and CDR2 ANQGSEA. Trimming stripped 7 bases from V and 8 bases from J, with 17 bases between. CDR3 coding DNA: TGCAGCGCCCCGGGGGGGGCGGGCGGCTACACCTTC. Translating gives CSAPGGAGGYTF.

The chain uses TRBV5-5 and TRBJ2-7; 9 positions agree with TRBD1. The CDR3 consists of 14 residues. J lost 4 bases, V lost 4 bases, and 6 bases had no gene match. The germline CDR1 and CDR2 sequences are SGHKS and YYEKEE (reference sequence). In DNA, the CDR3 is TGTGCCAGCAGCGTTTGGACAGGGGCTTACGAGCAGTACTTC. Translating gives CASSVWTGAYEQYF.

The genes are TRBV28 and TRBJ2-6, with 9 positions matching TRBD1. V lost 3 bases to trimming and J lost 2 bases; unmatched junction nucleotides: 8. There are 18 residues in the CDR3. Germline CDR1 MDHEN, CDR2 SYDVKM. The CDR3 sequence: CASSFQGTGRAGANVLTF. CDR3 in DNA: TGTGCCAGCAGTTTCCAAGGGACAGGGAGGGCTGGGGCCAACGTCCTGACTTTC.

This chain connects TRBV9 to TRBJ2-3, with 16 bases that match TRBD2. V shed 3 bases, J shed 0 bases, and the junction held 13 bases outside the gene matches. This CDR3 comprises 21 residues. Germline assignment: CDR1 SGDLS and CDR2 YYNGEE. The CDR3 here is CASSAGTSGRGVRTSTDTQYF. The CDR3 region has the DNA TGTGCCAGCAGCGCCGGGACTAGCGGGAGGGGAGTTCGCACTAGCACAGATACGCAGTATTTT.

V is TRBV9 and J is TRBJ2-3; a weak D match, TRBD2 (6 bases). Between the trimmed V and J ends, which lost 3 bases and 2 bases, there was a span of 13 bases. The CDR3 spans 15 residues. The germline V gene has CDR1 SGDLS and CDR2 YYNGEE. The CDR3 DNA reads TGTGCCAGCAGCGCATCGGGGGACCCCACAGATACGCAGTATTTT. It translates to CASSASGDPTDTQYF. Based on the CDR3 plus reference TRBV9 and TRBJ2-3, the full variable domain is DSGVTQTPKHLITATGQRVTLRCSPRSGDLSVYWYQQSLDQGLQFLIQYYNGEERAKGNILERFSAQQFPDLHSELNLSSLELGDSALYFCASSASGDPTDTQYFGPGTRLTVL.

The chain joins TRBV6-2 or TRBV6-3 to TRBJ1-2; the D gene is possibly TRBD1 (6 bases). This CDR3 comprises 12 residues. Germline V gene data show CDR1 as MNHEY and CDR2 as SVGEGT. Trimming removed 4 bases at V and 5 bases at J, with 8 bases between. This CDR3 reads CASSSTGYGYTF. The CDR3 DNA reads TGTGCCAGCAGTTCGACAGGTTATGGCTACACCTTC.

The chain carries TRBV2 and TRBJ2-2, with 16 positions matching TRBD2. The germline gives CDR1 SNHLY, CDR2 FYNNEI. This CDR3 contains 20 residues. After removal of 5 bases from V and 2 bases from J, the junction contained 11 bases not matched to a gene. In DNA, the CDR3 is TGTGCCAGCAGTCCTCCGGAGGGACTAGCGGGAGGGAAAAACACCGGGGAGCTGTTTTTT. This codes for CASSPPEGLAGGKNTGELFF.

V gene TRBV7-9 combines with J gene TRBJ2-3; TRBD2 aligns across 9 bases. Germline CDR1 and CDR2: SEHNR and FQNEAQ (reference sequence). This CDR3 is 15 amino acids long. J gave up 4 bases and V 1 base, and 3 bases lay outside the gene matches. The CDR3 reads CASSLVAGASDTQYF. CDR3 DNA sequence: TGTGCCAGCAGCTTAGTAGCGGGAGCTTCAGATACGCAGTATTTT.

The chain uses TRBV2 and TRBJ2-4, with D unresolved. V was clipped by 8 bases and J by 8 bases, with 10 bases between them. The CDR3 length is 11 residues. Per germline, CDR1 SNHLY and CDR2 FYNNEI. Here the CDR3 reads CASGTQDIQYF. CDR3 nucleotides: TGTGCCAGCGGAACGCAGGACATTCAGTACTTC.

This clone was counted ten times or more. The chain employs TRBV11-2 and TRBJ2-2; 14 nucleotides line up with TRBD2. V shed 11 bases and J 0 bases; nucleotides not matched to a gene: 5. Germline V gene sequence: CDR1 SGHAT, CDR2 FQNNGV. The CDR3 loop spans 16 amino acids. The CDR3, as DNA: TGTGCCGGCGGGACTAGCGGGAGAGCGAACACCGGGGAGCTGTTTTTT. Amino acid sequence: CAGGTSGRANTGELFF.

CDR3: CASSYAGEGLKTQYF. The CDR3 DNA is TGTGCCAGCAGCTATGCCGGGGAGGGCTTAAAGACCCAGTACTTC. The chain couples TRBV28 to TRBJ2-5; 7 nucleotides line up with TRBD2. The CDR3 runs 15 residues. Trimming at V came to 6 bases and at J to 6 bases, leaving 13 bases not matched to a gene. In germline, CDR1 is MDHEN, CDR2 SYDVKM.

The rearrangement links TRBV3-1 (or the pseudogene TRBV3-2) to TRBJ2-7, with 9 bases matching TRBD1. The V gene end was trimmed by 4 bases and the J gene end by 0 bases; junction bases not matched to a gene: 4. The CDR3 loop spans 15 amino acids. The V gene's germline CDR1 is LGHDT and CDR2 YNNKEL (reference sequence). The CDR3 region is CASSPWTGASYEQYF. The CDR3 bases are TGTGCCAGCAGCCCCTGGACAGGGGCCTCCTACGAGCAGTACTTC.

The chain is built from TRBV4-2 and TRBJ1-6; TRBD1 might be the D (6 bases). The length of the CDR3 is 16 residues. Germline V lookup: CDR1 LGHNA, CDR2 YNFKEQ. V gave up 6 bases and J gave up 0 bases, with 12 bases separating them. The CDR3 region is CASRGGGSSYNSPLHF. The CDR3 coding sequence is TGTGCCAGCAGAGGGGGGGGGAGCTCCTATAATTCACCCCTCCACTTT.

This clone was seen more than once but under ten times. The rearrangement joins TRBV14 to TRBJ2-7, with D perhaps TRBD1 (5 bases). V lost 4 bases and J lost 3, with 10 bases in between. The CDR3 contains 13 residues. Germline assignment: CDR1 SGHDN and CDR2 FVKESK. CDR3 in DNA: TGTGCCAGCAGCCTGGACACCAACTACGAGCAGTACTTC. Translated: CASSLDTNYEQYF.

This clone has a handful of counts. The chain carries TRBV19 and TRBJ1-2, with TRBD1 matching 7 bases. Germline V gene sequence: CDR1 LNHDA, CDR2 SQIVND (reference sequence). Trimming removed 6 bases from V and 0 bases from J; junction bases left unmatched: 13. This CDR3 has 17 residues. The CDR3 loop is CASSATGIGHPNYGYTF. The CDR3 DNA is TGTGCCAGTAGCGCGACAGGGATAGGGCATCCTAACTATGGCTACACCTTC.

This clone is a singleton in its sample. For the CDR3, the DNA is TGTGCCAGCAGCCCGCCACAGGGCACCCGCGGGGAGCTGTTTTTT. Residues: CASSPPQGTRGELFF. This chain uses TRBV5-4 with TRBJ2-2; possible D gene TRBD1, 6 bases. The CDR3 has 15 residues. Per germline, CDR1 SGHNT and CDR2 YYREEE (reference sequence). V was pared by 4 bases and J by 7 bases, with 17 bases between.

V is TRBV5-4 and J is TRBJ2-5; weak D call: TRBD2 (6 bases). The CDR3 contains 14 residues. Looked up from germline, CDR1 is SGHNT and CDR2 is YYREEE (reference sequence). V was pared by 0 bases and J by 2 bases, with 8 bases between. For the CDR3, the DNA is TGTGCCAGCAGCTTGGATGGGACTCAAGAGACCCAGTACTTC. This codes for CASSLDGTQETQYF.

The chain recombines TRBV5-1 with TRBJ2-3; D perhaps matches TRBD1 (5 bases). The germline V and J ends were trimmed by 4 bases and 2 bases, with 11 bases remaining between them. Germline V gene sequence: CDR1 SGHRS, CDR2 YFSETQ. The CDR3 is made up of 14 amino acids. CDR3 nucleotides: TGCGCCAGCAGCACCGGACACTTCACAGATACGCAGTATTTT. This sequence encodes CASSTGHFTDTQYF.